This T cell receptor beta chain was identified during a study of T cell changes during pregnancy in multiple sclerosis (dated by TCRdb to the late 2010s). As for the study more broadly: The study looked at changes in the T cell repertoire across pregnancy in women with multiple sclerosis.

The CDR3 runs 14 residues from the cysteine to the phenylalanine. Just the 42-base CDR3 DNA is kept, in frame starting at base 1. The germline V gene gives CDR1 as SGDLS and CDR2 as YYNGEE. This clone was counted once. It lacks a known antigen. The record has no base qualities; no much larger clone is one base away. Library preparation employed the immunoSEQ multiplex PCR assay. This is the immuneACCESS table as TCRdb keeps it, with only in-frame sequences that have V and J called. A part of the clones is gone; compared with another copy, unresolved V genes explain less than half, and the rest is unexplained. In all, the sample holds fewer than 130,000 clones, and about 89% of those were seen once. Less than 4.5% of the sample goes to the ten largest clones.

The TCR sequence derives from a female donor with multiple sclerosis, enrolled in a pregnancy study. The rearrangement joined TRBV9 to TRBJ2-5, and TRBD2 may be the D gene, going by 6 matching bases. Matching the DNA end better, TRBJ2-7 makes the J call doubtful. The starting material was peripheral blood, obtained after pregnancy. The DNA sequence reads TGTGCCAGCAGCGTAGAGGGGACTTCGTTCGAGCAGTACTTC. It codes for CASSVEGTSFEQYF.